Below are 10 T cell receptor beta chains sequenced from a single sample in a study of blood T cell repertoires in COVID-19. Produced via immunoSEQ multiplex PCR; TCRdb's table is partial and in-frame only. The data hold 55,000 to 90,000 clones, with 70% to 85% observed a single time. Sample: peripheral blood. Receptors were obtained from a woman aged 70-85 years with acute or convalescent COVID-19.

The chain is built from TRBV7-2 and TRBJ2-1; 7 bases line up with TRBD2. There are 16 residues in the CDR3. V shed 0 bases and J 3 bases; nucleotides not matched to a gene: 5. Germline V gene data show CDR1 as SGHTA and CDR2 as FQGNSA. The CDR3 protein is CASSLAEGGSYNEQFF. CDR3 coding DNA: TGTGCCAGCAGCTTAGCGGAGGGCGGGAGCTACAATGAGCAGTTCTTC.

The CDR3 DNA sequence: TGTGCCAGCAGCTTAGACATGTCCGGGGGGTGGACTGAAGCTTTCTTT. Its protein product is CASSLDMSGGWTEAFF. The V gene is TRBV7-9, the J gene TRBJ1-1, with D maybe TRBD1 (5 bases). CDR1 is SEHNR and CDR2 is FQNEAQ in the germline V gene (reference sequence). The V end lost 1 base, the J end lost 5 bases, and 17 bases lay between the germline ends. The CDR3 has 16 residues.

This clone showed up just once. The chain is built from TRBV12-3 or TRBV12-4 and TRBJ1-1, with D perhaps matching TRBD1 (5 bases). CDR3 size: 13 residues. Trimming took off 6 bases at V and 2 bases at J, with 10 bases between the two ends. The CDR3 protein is CASSKTANTEAFF. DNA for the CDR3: TGTGCCAGCAGCAAGACAGCAAACACTGAAGCTTTCTTT.

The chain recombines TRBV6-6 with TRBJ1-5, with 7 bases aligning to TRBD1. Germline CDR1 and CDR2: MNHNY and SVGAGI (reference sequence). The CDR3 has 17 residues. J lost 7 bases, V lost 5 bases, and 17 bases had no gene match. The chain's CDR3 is CASSPAAGTEGKQPQHF. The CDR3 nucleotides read TGTGCCAGCAGTCCAGCTGCTGGGACAGAAGGGAAACAGCCCCAGCATTTT.

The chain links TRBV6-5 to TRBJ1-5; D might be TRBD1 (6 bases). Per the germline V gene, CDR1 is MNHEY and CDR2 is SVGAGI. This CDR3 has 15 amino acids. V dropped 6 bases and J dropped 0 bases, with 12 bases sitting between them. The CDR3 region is CASSLQGFSNQPQHF. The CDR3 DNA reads TGTGCCAGCAGCCTACAGGGATTTAGCAATCAGCCCCAGCATTTT.

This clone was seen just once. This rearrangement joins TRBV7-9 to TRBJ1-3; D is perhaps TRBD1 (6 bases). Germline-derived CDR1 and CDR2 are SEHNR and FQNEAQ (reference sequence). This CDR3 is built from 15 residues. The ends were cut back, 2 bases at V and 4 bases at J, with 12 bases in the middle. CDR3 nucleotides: TGTGCCAGCAGCTTAACAGGGACGAGAGGAAACACCATATATTTT. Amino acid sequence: CASSLTGTRGNTIYF.

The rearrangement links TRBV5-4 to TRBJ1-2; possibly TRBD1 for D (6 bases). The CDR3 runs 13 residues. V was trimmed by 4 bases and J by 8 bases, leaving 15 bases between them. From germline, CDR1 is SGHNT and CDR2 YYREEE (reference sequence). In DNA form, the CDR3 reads TGTGCCAGCAGCGGAGACAGGCTGGGGGGCTACACCTTC. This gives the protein CASSGDRLGGYTF.

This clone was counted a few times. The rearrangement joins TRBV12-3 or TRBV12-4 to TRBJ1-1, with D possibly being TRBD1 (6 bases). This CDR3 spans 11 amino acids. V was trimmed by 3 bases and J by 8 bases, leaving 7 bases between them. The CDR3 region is CASSFQGEAFF. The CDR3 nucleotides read TGTGCCAGCAGTTTCCAGGGGGAAGCTTTCTTT.

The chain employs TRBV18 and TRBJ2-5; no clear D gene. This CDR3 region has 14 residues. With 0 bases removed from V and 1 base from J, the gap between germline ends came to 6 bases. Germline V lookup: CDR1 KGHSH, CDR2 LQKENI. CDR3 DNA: TGTGCCAGCTCACCACCACTAATCCAAGAGACCCAGTACTTC. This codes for CASSPPLIQETQYF. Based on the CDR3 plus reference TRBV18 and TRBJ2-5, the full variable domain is NAGVMQNPRHLVRRRGQEARLRCSPMKGHSHVYWYRQLPEEGLKFMVYLQKENIIDESGMPKERFSAEFPKEGPSILRIQQVVRGDSAAYFCASSPPLIQETQYFGPGTRLLVL.

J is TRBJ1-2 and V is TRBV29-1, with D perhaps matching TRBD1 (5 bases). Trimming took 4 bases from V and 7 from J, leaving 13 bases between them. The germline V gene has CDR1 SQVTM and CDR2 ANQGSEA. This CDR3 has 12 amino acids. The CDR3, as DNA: TGCAGCGTTGTAGGAGGGGAAAGTGGCTACACCTTC. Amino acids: CSVVGGESGYTF.